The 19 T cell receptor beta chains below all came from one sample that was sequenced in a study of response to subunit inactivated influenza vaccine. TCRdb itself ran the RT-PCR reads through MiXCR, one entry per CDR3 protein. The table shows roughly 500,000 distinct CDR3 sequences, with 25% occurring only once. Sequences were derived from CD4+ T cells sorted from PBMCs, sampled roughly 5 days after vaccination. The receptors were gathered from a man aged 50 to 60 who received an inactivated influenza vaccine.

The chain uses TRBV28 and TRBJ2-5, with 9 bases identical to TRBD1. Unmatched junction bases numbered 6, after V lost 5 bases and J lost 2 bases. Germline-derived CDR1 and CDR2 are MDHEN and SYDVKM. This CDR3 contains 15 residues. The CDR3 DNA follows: TGTGCCAGCAGTACGACAGGGGGTACACAAGAGACCCAGTACTTC. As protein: CASSTTGGTQETQYF.

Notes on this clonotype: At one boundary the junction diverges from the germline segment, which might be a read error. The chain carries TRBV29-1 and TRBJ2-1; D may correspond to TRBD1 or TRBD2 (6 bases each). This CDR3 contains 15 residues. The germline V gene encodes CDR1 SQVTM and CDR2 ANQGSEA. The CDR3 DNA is TGCAGCGCCCGGCCTGGTGGTAGGGGGGACCATGAGCAGTTGTTC. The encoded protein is CSARPGGRGDHEQLF.

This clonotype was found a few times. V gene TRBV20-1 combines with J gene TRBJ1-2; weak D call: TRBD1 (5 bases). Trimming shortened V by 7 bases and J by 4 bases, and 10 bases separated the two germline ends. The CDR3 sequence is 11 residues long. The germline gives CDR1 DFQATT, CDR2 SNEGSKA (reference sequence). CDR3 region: CSGGAVYGYTF. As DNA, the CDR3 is TGCAGTGGTGGGGCAGTCTATGGCTACACCTTC.

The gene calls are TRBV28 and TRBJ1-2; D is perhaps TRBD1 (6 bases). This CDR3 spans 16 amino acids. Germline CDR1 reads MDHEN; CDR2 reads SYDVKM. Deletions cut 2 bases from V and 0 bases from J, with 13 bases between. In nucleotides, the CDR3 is TGTGCCAGCAGTTTAGGACAGACCTTAACTAACTATGGCTACACCTTC. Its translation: CASSLGQTLTNYGYTF.

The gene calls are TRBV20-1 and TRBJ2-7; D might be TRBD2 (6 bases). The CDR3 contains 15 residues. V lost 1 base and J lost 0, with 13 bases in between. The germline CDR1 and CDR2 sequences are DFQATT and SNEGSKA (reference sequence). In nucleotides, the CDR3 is TGCAGTGCTAGAGGCGGGGCAGGGAGCTCCTACGAGCAGTACTTC. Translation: CSARGGAGSSYEQYF.

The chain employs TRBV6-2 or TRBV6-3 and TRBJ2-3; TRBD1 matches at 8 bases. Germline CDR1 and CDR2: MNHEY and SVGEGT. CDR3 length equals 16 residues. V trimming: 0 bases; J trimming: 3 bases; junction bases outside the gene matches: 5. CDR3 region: CASSYSMRTGTDTQYF. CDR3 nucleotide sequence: TGTGCCAGCAGTTACTCGATGCGGACAGGGACAGATACGCAGTATTTT.

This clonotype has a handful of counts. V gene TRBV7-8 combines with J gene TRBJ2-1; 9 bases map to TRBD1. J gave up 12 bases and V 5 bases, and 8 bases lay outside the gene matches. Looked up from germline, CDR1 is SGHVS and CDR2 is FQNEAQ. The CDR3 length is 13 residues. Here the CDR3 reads CASSPGTGHSQFF. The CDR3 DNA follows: TGTGCCAGCAGCCCCGGGACAGGGCACTCGCAGTTCTTC.

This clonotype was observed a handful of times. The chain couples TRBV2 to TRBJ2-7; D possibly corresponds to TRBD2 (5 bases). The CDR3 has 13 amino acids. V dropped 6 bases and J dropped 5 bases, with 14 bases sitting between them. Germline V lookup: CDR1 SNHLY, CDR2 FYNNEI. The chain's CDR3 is CASRRPGIDEQYF. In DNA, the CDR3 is TGTGCCAGCAGACGCCCGGGGATCGACGAGCAGTACTTC.

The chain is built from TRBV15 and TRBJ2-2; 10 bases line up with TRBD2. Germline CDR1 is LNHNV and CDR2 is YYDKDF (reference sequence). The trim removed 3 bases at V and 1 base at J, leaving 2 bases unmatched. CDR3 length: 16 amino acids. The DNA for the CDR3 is TGTGCCACCAGCAGCCGACTAGCGGGGAACACCGGGGAGCTGTTTTTT. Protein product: CATSSRLAGNTGELFF.

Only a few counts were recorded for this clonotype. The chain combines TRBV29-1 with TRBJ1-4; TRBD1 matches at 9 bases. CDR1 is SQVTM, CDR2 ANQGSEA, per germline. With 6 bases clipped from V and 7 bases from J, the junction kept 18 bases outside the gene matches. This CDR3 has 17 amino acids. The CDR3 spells CSVVEGQGNPLGEKLFF. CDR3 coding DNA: TGCAGCGTAGTCGAGGGACAGGGCAACCCTCTAGGTGAAAAACTGTTTTTT.

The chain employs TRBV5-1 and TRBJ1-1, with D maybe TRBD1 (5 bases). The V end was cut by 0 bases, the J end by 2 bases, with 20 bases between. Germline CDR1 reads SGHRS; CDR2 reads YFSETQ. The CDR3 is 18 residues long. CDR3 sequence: CASSLGSAGRAFNTEAFF. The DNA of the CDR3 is TGCGCCAGCAGCTTGGGGTCGGCGGGCAGGGCATTTAACACTGAAGCTTTCTTT.

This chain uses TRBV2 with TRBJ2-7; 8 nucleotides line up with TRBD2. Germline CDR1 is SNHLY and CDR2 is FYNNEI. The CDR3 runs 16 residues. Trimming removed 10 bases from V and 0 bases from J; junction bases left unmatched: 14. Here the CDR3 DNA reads TGTGCCATAGTAGGAAGAGGCGGGAGGAGCTCCTACGAGCAGTACTTC. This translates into CAIVGRGGRSSYEQYF.

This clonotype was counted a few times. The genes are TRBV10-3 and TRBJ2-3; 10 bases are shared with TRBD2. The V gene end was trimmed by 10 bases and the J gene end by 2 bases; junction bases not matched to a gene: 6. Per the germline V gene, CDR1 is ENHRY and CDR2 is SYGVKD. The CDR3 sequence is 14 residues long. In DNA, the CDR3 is TGTGCCACCAGCGGGAGGGCCGACACAGATACGCAGTATTTT. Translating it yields CATSGRADTDTQYF.

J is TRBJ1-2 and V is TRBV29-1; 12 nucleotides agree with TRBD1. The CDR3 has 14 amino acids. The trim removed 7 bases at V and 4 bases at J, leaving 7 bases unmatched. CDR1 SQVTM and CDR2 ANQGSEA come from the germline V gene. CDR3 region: CSALAGQGAYGYTF. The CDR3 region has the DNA TGCAGCGCCCTCGCGGGACAGGGGGCCTATGGCTACACCTTC.

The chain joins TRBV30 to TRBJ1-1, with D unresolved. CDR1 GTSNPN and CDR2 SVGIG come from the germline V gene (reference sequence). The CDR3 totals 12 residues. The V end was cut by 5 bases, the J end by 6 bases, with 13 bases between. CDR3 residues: CAWSRFGAEAFF. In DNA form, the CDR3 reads TGTGCCTGGTCGCGGTTTGGCGCTGAAGCTTTCTTT. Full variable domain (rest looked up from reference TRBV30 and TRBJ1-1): SQTIHQWPATLVQPVGSPLSLECTVEGTSNPNLYWYRQAAGRGLQLLFYSVGIGQISSEVPQNLSASRPQDRQFILSSKKLLLSDSGFYLCAWSRFGAEAFFGQGTRLTVV.

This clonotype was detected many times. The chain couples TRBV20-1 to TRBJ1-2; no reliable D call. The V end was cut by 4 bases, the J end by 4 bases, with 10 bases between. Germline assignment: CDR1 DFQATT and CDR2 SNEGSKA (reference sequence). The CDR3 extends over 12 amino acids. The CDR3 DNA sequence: TGCAGTGCTAACGGAGCCGCCTATGGCTACACCTTC. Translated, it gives CSANGAAYGYTF.

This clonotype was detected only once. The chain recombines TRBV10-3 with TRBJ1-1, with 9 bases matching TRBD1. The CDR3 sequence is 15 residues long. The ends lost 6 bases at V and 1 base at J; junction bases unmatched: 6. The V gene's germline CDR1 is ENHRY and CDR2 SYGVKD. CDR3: CAIRGWGQGNTEAFF. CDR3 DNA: TGTGCCATCAGGGGCTGGGGACAGGGGAACACTGAAGCTTTCTTT.

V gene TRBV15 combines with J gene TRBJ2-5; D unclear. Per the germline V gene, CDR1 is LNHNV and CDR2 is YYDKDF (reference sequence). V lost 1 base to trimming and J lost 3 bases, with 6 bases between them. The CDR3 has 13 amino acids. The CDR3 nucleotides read TGTGCCACCAGCAGAGGCAGAAAAGAGACCCAGTACTTC. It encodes CATSRGRKETQYF.

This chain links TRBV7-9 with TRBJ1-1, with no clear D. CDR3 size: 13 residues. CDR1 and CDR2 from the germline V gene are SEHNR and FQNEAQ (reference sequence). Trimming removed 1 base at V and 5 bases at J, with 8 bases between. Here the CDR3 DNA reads TGTGCCAGCAGCTTAGTAGAGGTTACTGAAGCTTTCTTT. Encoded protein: CASSLVEVTEAFF.